The present T cell receptor beta chain was sequenced within a study of graft-versus-host responses after intestinal transplantation. Looking at the study overall: Multivisceral, liver-intestinal, or isolated intestinal transplants were received by the recipients. The recipients all started with anti-thymocyte globulin induction and then took tacrolimus and steroids for roughly three years.

CDR3 size: 11 residues. V dropped 2 bases and J dropped 9 bases, with 5 bases sitting between them. Germline CDR1 MDHEN, CDR2 SYDVKM. Clones were sequenced by immunoSEQ multiplex PCR, and TCRdb holds only the in-frame ones, with some missing. The repertoire holds roughly 120,000 clones, with about nine tenths as singletons. Study observations and caveats: Within allografts, high graft-versus-host to host-versus-graft clonal ratios were seen among patients with graft-donor T cell macrochimerism. Levels of circulating GvH clones at their peak were associated with early post-transplant HvG declines.

As for this clone: Its antigen is not known. The same CDR3 also results from other DNA sequences found in this sample.

The TCR was taken from a human donor who received an intestinal transplant. The chain couples TRBV28 to TRBJ2-4; tentatively, D is TRBD1 (5 bases). This specimen consisted of unstimulated CD4+ T cells sorted from spleen or lymph node cells, obtained before intestinal transplant. CDR3 nucleotide sequence: TGTGCCAGCAGTTTACAGGGCATTCAGTACTTC. It specifies CASSLQGIQYF.